The clone carrying this T cell receptor (beta chain) occurred many times. What it recognizes is unknown. Ophthalmopathy patients had moderate-to-severe active disease, CAS ≥3, NOSPECS ≥4, and disease duration under 3 months. Germline V gene lookup returns CDR1 MNHEY and CDR2 SVGEGT. The V and J ends lost 7 bases and 2 bases, in that order; junction bases with no gene match: 14. CDR3 size: 16 residues. The data originate from a study of T cells in Graves' hyperthyroidism and ophthalmopathy. Study-level points and caveats: Ophthalmopathy was predicted by the model a median of about 6.5 months ahead of onset. Clonotypes that were expanded in thyroid above 0.001 mostly appeared in blood too. Patients with ophthalmopathy were separated from those with stable hyperthyroidism by a 13 V-J model.

It was RNA transcripts that yielded the amplified TCR beta CDR3 regions. With the HTBI primer set, the TCR CDR3 went through a first round of RT-PCR. TCRdb used MiXCR to reprocess the multiplex PCR reads, holding one entry per CDR3 protein. The sample includes hundreds of thousands of distinct CDR3 sequences, 14% to 15% of them seen just once. The rearrangement uses TRBV6-2 or TRBV6-3 and TRBJ2-7; 7 bases fit TRBD1. The clonotype originates from a middle-aged woman with Graves' ophthalmopathy. Material: blood. CDR3 loop: CASTSFSPGQPYEQYF. The CDR3, as DNA: TGTGCCAGCACCAGTTTCTCACCGGGACAGCCCTACGAGCAGTACTTC.